This T cell receptor (beta chain) was identified during a study of cytomegalovirus exposure and HLA in healthy donors. In its sample, this clone was seen a few times. Its antigen is as yet unknown. The CDR3 covers 15 residues. The junction had 5 bases not matched to a gene; V was cut back by 0 bases and J by 5 bases. Germline V gene data show CDR1 as SGHTA and CDR2 as FQGNSA. Use of 60 Vbeta and 13 Jbeta primers characterized the PCR. Repertoires were generated with immunoSEQ multiplex PCR, while TCRdb's copy carries only in-frame clones and drops some. The table lists about 82,000 clones, 55% to 65% of them singletons. Study findings and constraints: In vitro checks showed that a few CMV-associated chains really do target CMV antigens.

The chain combines TRBV7-2 with TRBJ1-2, with 8 bases matching TRBD1. This clonotype was obtained from a woman in her 40s in good health and CMV-seropositive. Material for sequencing was PBMCs. The CDR3 here is CASSLARTGRYGYTF. The CDR3 DNA reads TGTGCCAGCAGCTTAGCCCGGACAGGGCGGTATGGCTACACCTTC.